These T cell receptor beta chains were read from a single sample in a study of T cells in Graves' hyperthyroidism and ophthalmopathy. TCRdb ran MiXCR on the multiplex PCR reads and lists one entry per CDR3 protein. Of roughly 640,000 distinct CDR3 sequences listed, about a sixth are singletons. Sequencing input: blood. Receptors originate from a woman aged 40-49 years with Graves' ophthalmopathy. Both conserved end residues are part of each CDR3. A D gene is named only where the DNA matches it firmly. Rows give clone size only sometimes, using once, few, many, or a class for an expanded clone.

d_gene	abundance	v_gene	len	j_gene	CDR3aa	CDR3nt
NA	NA	TRBV20-1	14	TRBJ1-1	CSASVSAPATEAFF	TGCAGTGCTAGCGTATCGGCCCCGGCCACTGAAGCTTTCTTT
TRBD1	NA	TRBV5-1	14	TRBJ2-5	CASSPGQGVETQYF	TGTGCCAGCTCACCAGGACAGGGGGTGGAGACCCAGTACTTC
TRBD2	many	TRBV20-1	15	TRBJ2-7	CSARILAGGFYEQYF	TGCAGTGCTAGGATACTAGCGGGGGGATTCTACGAGCAGTACTTC
NA	NA	TRBV7-2	15	TRBJ1-5	CASSPGRGSDQPQHF	TGTGCCAGCAGCCCCGGCAGGGGCAGCGATCAGCCCCAGCATTTT
NA	NA	TRBV6-2/TRBV6-3	14	TRBJ1-2	CASSYSWETYGYTF	TGTGCCAGCAGTTACTCATGGGAGACCTATGGCTACACCTTC
TRBD1	NA	TRBV18	14	TRBJ2-1	CASPLGQGYNEQFF	TGTGCCAGCCCACTAGGACAGGGCTACAATGAGCAGTTCTTC
NA	NA	TRBV30	15	TRBJ2-6	CAWSGKGSGANVLTF	TGTGCCTGGAGTGGAAAGGGATCTGGGGCCAACGTCCTGACTTTC
NA	few	TRBV19	14	TRBJ1-2	CASSMGRTNYGYTF	TGTGCCAGTAGTATGGGCAGAACGAACTATGGCTACACCTTC
TRBD2	NA	TRBV28	16	TRBJ2-7	CASRSSGVSPFYERYF	TGTGCCAGCAGATCGAGCGGGGTATCACCTTTCTACGAGCGGTACTTC
TRBD2	few	TRBV4-2	16	TRBJ2-1	CASSQPGEGGYNEQFF	TGTGCCAGCAGCCAGCCCGGGGAGGGAGGGTACAATGAGCAGTTCTTC
NA	NA	TRBV19	12	TRBJ1-1	CATKQWSTEAFF	TGTGCCACCAAACAGTGGAGCACTGAAGCTTTCTTT
NA	many	TRBV3-1	15	TRBJ2-5	CASSQNWGQQETQYF	TGTGCCAGCAGCCAAAATTGGGGGCAGCAAGAGACCCAGTACTTC
NA	NA	TRBV29-1	14	TRBJ2-2	CSVVSGINTGELFF	TGCAGCGTGGTTTCCGGGATAAACACCGGGGAGCTGTTTTTT
TRBD2	many	TRBV7-9	15	TRBJ2-5	CASSLALADEETQYF	TGTGCCAGCAGCTTAGCGCTAGCGGACGAGGAGACCCAGTACTTC
TRBD1	many	TRBV19	17	TRBJ1-5	CASRRTTGGRDNQPQHF	TGTGCCAGTAGGAGAACTACAGGGGGCCGCGACAATCAGCCCCAGCATTTT
NA	many	TRBV5-1	14	TRBJ1-1	CASSLTGTYTEAFF	TGCGCCAGCAGCTTGACAGGGACCTACACTGAAGCTTTCTTT
NA	many	TRBV12-3/TRBV12-4	14	TRBJ1-1	CASSLRGASTEAFF	TGTGCCAGCAGTTTAAGAGGGGCGAGCACTGAAGCTTTCTTT
NA	many	TRBV4-1	16	TRBJ2-3	CASSQDLPGVGDTQYF	TGCGCCAGCAGCCAAGATTTACCCGGGGTCGGAGATACGCAGTATTTT
TRBD2	many	TRBV11-2	12	TRBJ2-1	CASRGTSGSLFF	TGTGCCAGCAGGGGGACTAGCGGGAGTTTGTTCTTC
TRBD1	few	TRBV29-1	14	TRBJ2-4	CSVEAGTGRNIQYF	TGCAGCGTTGAAGCCGGGACAGGGCGTAACATTCAGTACTTC
NA	many	TRBV12-3/TRBV12-4	14	TRBJ1-6	CASSPTGGGSPLHF	TGTGCCAGCAGTCCGACGGGTGGGGGTTCACCCCTCCACTTT
TRBD2	few	TRBV20-1	14	TRBJ2-5	CSAGDLAGGETQYF	TGCAGTGCTGGGGATCTAGCGGGGGGTGAGACCCAGTACTTC
NA	NA	TRBV6-1	13	TRBJ1-5	CASQGYSNQPQHF	TGTGCCAGTCAGGGTTATAGCAATCAGCCCCAGCATTTT
TRBD1	many	TRBV2	13	TRBJ1-2	CAGIQGPNYGYTF	TGTGCCGGAATACAGGGGCCTAACTATGGCTACACCTTC
NA	NA	TRBV20-1	14	TRBJ2-2	CSARRAANTGELFF	TGCAGTGCTAGACGAGCAGCGAACACCGGGGAGCTGTTTTTT